This TCR beta chain is drawn from a study of T cells in Graves' hyperthyroidism and ophthalmopathy. RNA transcripts yielded amplified TCR beta CDR3 regions. The study used the HTBI primer set for a first-round RT-PCR of the TCR CDR3. MiXCR, applied by TCRdb to the multiplex PCR reads, yields one record per CDR3 protein. The sample carries some 530,000 distinct CDR3 sequences, 20% to 25% recorded once. Inclusion characteristics of ophthalmopathy patients comprised a Clinical Activity Score of at least 3, a NOSPECS grade of at least 4, and duration under 3 months. Clinical symptoms, serum thyroxine and TRAb, thyroid ultrasound and orbital computed tomography were used for the diagnoses. V was cut by 0 bases and J by 4 bases, with 13 bases left in between. The CDR3 runs to 15 residues. Germline V CDR1 and CDR2: SGDLS, YYNGEE.

This TCR derives from a woman aged 70-85 years with Graves' ophthalmopathy. Specimen: blood. The chain recombines TRBV9 with TRBJ1-1; D gene ambiguous. The CDR3 reads CASSVEWTAGTEAFF. CDR3 coding DNA: TGTGCCAGCAGCGTAGAGTGGACTGCGGGCACTGAAGCTTTCTTT.